The 12 T cell receptor beta chains presented below share a single source sample, sequenced in a study of siplizumab effects on memory and regulatory T cells. Assay: immunoSEQ multiplex PCR; the TCRdb copy retains only in-frame clones and omits some. The data contain about 82,000 clones, over 80% of them singletons. The specimen sequenced was Tregs sorted from blood. These receptors came from a human donor in good health.

This chain links TRBV18 with TRBJ1-5; D gene unclear. CDR1 is KGHSH and CDR2 is LQKENI in the germline V gene. V gave up 2 bases and J gave up 4 bases, with 6 bases separating them. CDR3 size: 13 residues. CDR3 residues: CASSPGLNQPQHF. CDR3 bases: TGTGCCAGCTCACCAGGGTTGAATCAGCCCCAGCATTTT. Full variable domain (missing parts from reference TRBV18 and TRBJ1-5): NAGVMQNPRHLVRRRGQEARLRCSPMKGHSHVYWYRQLPEEGLKFMVYLQKENIIDESGMPKERFSAEFPKEGPSILRIQQVVRGDSAAYFCASSPGLNQPQHFGDGTRLSIL.

The chain couples TRBV11-2 to TRBJ1-1, with a weak D call TRBD1 (5 bases). The CDR3 spans 13 residues. Per germline, CDR1 SGHAT and CDR2 FQNNGV. V was cut by 4 bases and J by 8 bases, with 14 bases left in between. The CDR3 DNA sequence: TGTGCCAGCAGCTCAAGTGGGGGGTTCGAAGCTTTCTTT. Encoded protein: CASSSSGGFEAFF.

CDR3 coding DNA: TGTGCCAGCTCGGAGATGACAGGGGCGCTCTCCTATAATTCACCCCTCCACTTT. Its translation: CASSEMTGALSYNSPLHF. V and J are TRBV18 and TRBJ1-6, with TRBD1 matching over 8 bases. The CDR3 consists of 18 residues. V trimming: 6 bases; J trimming: 0 bases; junction bases outside the gene matches: 10. Germline V gene sequence: CDR1 KGHSH, CDR2 LQKENI.

In its sample, this clone was seen a few times. The J gene is TRBJ1-2, the V gene TRBV4-1; D gene ambiguous. V was shortened by 0 bases and J by 2 bases, with 4 bases between the two germline ends. The CDR3 contains 13 residues. The germline V gene has CDR1 MGHRA and CDR2 YSYEKL. The CDR3 DNA reads as TGCGCCAGCAGCCAAGAGGGGAACTATGGCTACACCTTC. Translated, it gives CASSQEGNYGYTF.

V usage is TRBV6-1 and J usage is TRBJ2-7; D is unclear. The germline CDR1 and CDR2 sequences are MNHNS and SASEGT. The germline V and J ends were trimmed by 4 bases and 2 bases, with 3 bases remaining between them. The CDR3 has 11 amino acids. The CDR3 spells CASSAAYEQYF. CDR3 bases: TGTGCCAGCAGTGCGGCCTACGAGCAGTACTTC.

Points on this clone: This specimen includes other DNA sequences encoding the same CDR3. V is TRBV18 and J is TRBJ1-5, with a weak D call TRBD1 (5 bases). Trimming pared 5 bases from V and 4 bases from J, leaving 9 bases between. Germline CDR1 is KGHSH and CDR2 is LQKENI. The CDR3 totals 13 residues. CDR3 amino acids: CASSGQGNQPQHF. The CDR3 nucleotides read TGTGCCAGCTCAGGGCAGGGTAATCAGCCCCAGCATTTT.

The CDR3 coding sequence is TGTGCCAGCAGCTCCCGGGACAGGAACACTGAAGCTTTCTTT. It specifies CASSSRDRNTEAFF. This chain connects TRBV11-2 to TRBJ1-1, with 7 bases lining up with TRBD1. From germline, CDR1 is SGHAT and CDR2 FQNNGV. The CDR3 sequence is 14 residues long. The V segment lost 4 bases and the J segment 1 base; nucleotides outside the gene matches: 3.

The chain links TRBV7-9 to TRBJ1-5; 7 bases are shared with TRBD1. This CDR3 is 14 amino acids long. CDR1 and CDR2 from the germline V gene are SEHNR and FQNEAQ (reference sequence). V lost 5 bases to trimming and J lost 4 bases; unmatched junction nucleotides: 5. CDR3 in DNA: TGTGCCAGCAGCGCGGACAGGACAAATCAGCCCCAGCATTTT. Translated: CASSADRTNQPQHF.

CDR3 nucleotide sequence: TGCGCCAGCAGCCAAGACGGGGCCGGGGAGCTGTTTTTT. The encoded protein is CASSQDGAGELFF. The V and J genes are TRBV4-1 and TRBJ2-2; D possibly corresponds to TRBD2 (5 bases). V gave up 0 bases and J gave up 6 bases, with 5 bases separating them. From germline, CDR1 is MGHRA and CDR2 YSYEKL. The CDR3 runs 13 residues.

The chain uses TRBV4-3 and TRBJ1-2; D is ambiguous. V gave up 4 bases and J gave up 5 bases, with 20 bases separating them. The CDR3 is 16 amino acids. The V gene's germline CDR1 is LGHNA and CDR2 YSLEER. CDR3 DNA sequence: TGCGCCAGCAGCCCCAATCTGGGTTCAGCAACTTATGGCTACACCTTC. Amino acids: CASSPNLGSATYGYTF.

A word on this clone: The sample carries other DNA sequences with the same CDR3. The chain couples TRBV9 to TRBJ2-3; D remains ambiguous. Trimming cost V 0 bases and J 6 bases, with 2 bases left between them. The CDR3 sequence is 11 residues long. Germline assignment: CDR1 SGDLS and CDR2 YYNGEE. CDR3 in DNA: TGTGCCAGCAGCGTAGCGGATACGCAGTATTTT. It specifies CASSVADTQYF.

This clone was recorded once. Written as DNA, the CDR3 is TGTGCCAGCAGCTTCGGCAGGGGGCCGCCGCGGAGCAATCAGCCCCAGCATTTT. Its translation: CASSFGRGPPRSNQPQHF. J is TRBJ1-5 and V is TRBV7-6; 8 bases are a match to TRBD1. Unmatched junction bases numbered 11, after V lost 3 bases and J lost 1 base. The germline V gene encodes CDR1 SGHVS and CDR2 FNYEAQ. The CDR3 sequence is 18 residues long. Variable domain in full (rest from reference TRBV7-6 and TRBJ1-5): GAGVSQSPRYKVTKRGQDVALRCDPISGHVSLYWYRQALGQGPEFLTYFNYEAQQDKSGLPNDRFSAERPEGSISTLTIQRTEQRDSAMYRCASSFGRGPPRSNQPQHFGDGTRLSIL.